A single sample is the source of the 15 T cell receptor beta chains below, sequenced in a study of cytomegalovirus exposure and HLA in healthy donors. PCR employed 60 Vbeta and 13 Jbeta primers. Some clones are missing from TCRdb's copy, which holds only in-frame ones; the method was immunoSEQ multiplex PCR. The sample lists fewer than 250,000 clones, 70% to 75% occurring once. The sample taken for sequencing was PBMCs. These receptors all stem from a man younger than 45 in good health and CMV-seropositive.

The gene calls are TRBV13 and TRBJ1-1, with D possibly TRBD1 on 5 matching bases. V dropped 5 bases and J dropped 5 bases, with 12 bases sitting between them. This CDR3 spans 13 amino acids. CDR1 is PRHDT, CDR2 FYEKMQ, per germline (reference sequence). This CDR3 is CASSPDSRTEAFF. DNA of the CDR3: TGTGCCAGCAGCCCCGACAGCAGGACTGAAGCTTTCTTT.

The rearrangement uses TRBV18 and TRBJ2-5; 10 positions agree with TRBD1. The CDR3 has 16 residues. V was pared by 3 bases and J by 2 bases, with 6 bases of the junction left unmatched. CDR1 and CDR2 from the germline V gene are KGHSH and LQKENI. The DNA for the CDR3 is TGTGCCAGCTCACCGAGGAAGGGACAGGGGCAAGAGACCCAGTACTTC. Translation gives CASSPRKGQGQETQYF.

This clone has a single count. The CDR3 DNA follows: TGTGCCAGCAGCCACCACTACGATTACGAGCAGTACTTC. Amino acids: CASSHHYDYEQYF. The chain recombines TRBV11-2 with TRBJ2-7, with D uncertain. Trimming stripped 5 bases from V and 4 bases from J, with 12 bases between. CDR3 length: 13 residues. In germline, CDR1 is SGHAT, CDR2 FQNNGV.

The gene calls are TRBV18 and TRBJ2-7; 10 bases are a match to TRBD2. J lost 2 bases, V lost 3 bases, and 7 bases had no gene match. This CDR3 comprises 16 residues. CDR1 KGHSH and CDR2 LQKENI come from the germline V gene. The CDR3 here is CASSPPGLAMAYEQYF. DNA of the CDR3: TGTGCCAGCTCACCCCCGGGACTAGCGATGGCCTACGAGCAGTACTTC.

The V gene is TRBV5-8, the J gene TRBJ2-5, with 15 bases that match TRBD2. The junction had 2 bases not matched to a gene; V was cut back by 4 bases and J by 4 bases. Germline V lookup: CDR1 SGHTS, CDR2 YDEGEE. The CDR3 is 15 amino acids. The CDR3: CASSAGLAGGETQYF. The CDR3 DNA reads as TGTGCCAGCAGCGCGGGACTAGCGGGAGGAGAGACCCAGTACTTC.

The rearrangement links TRBV6-5 to TRBJ2-1, with D perhaps TRBD1 (6 bases). This CDR3 contains 13 residues. Germline V gene sequence: CDR1 MNHEY, CDR2 SVGAGI. The V gene lost 10 bases and the J gene lost 6 bases, with 16 bases spanning the gap. The CDR3 DNA sequence: TGTGCCATCTCTCAGGGGAAAGGCAATGAGCAGTTCTTC. Residues: CAISQGKGNEQFF.

This chain connects TRBV4-1 to TRBJ1-5, with a weak D call TRBD1 (5 bases). With 2 bases removed from V and 12 bases from J, the gap between germline ends came to 20 bases. The V gene's germline CDR1 is MGHRA and CDR2 YSYEKL. The CDR3 contains 15 residues. The chain's CDR3 is CASSQTTGPGGGQHF. The CDR3 DNA sequence: TGCGCCAGCAGCCAAACGACGGGCCCGGGGGGTGGCCAGCATTTT.

This sequence joins TRBV18 and TRBJ2-7; no firm D call. The CDR3 consists of 13 residues. Trimming removed 6 bases at V and 6 bases at J, with 15 bases between. The germline gives CDR1 KGHSH, CDR2 LQKENI. CDR3 protein: CASSLSLELEQYF. Written as DNA, the CDR3 is TGTGCCAGCTCCCTTTCCCTCGAACTCGAGCAGTACTTC.

The chain links TRBV5-6 to TRBJ2-3; D perhaps matches TRBD1 (6 bases). The CDR3 consists of 14 residues. The V gene's germline CDR1 is SGHDT and CDR2 YYEEEE. The V end lost 2 bases, the J end lost 2 bases, and 9 bases lay between the germline ends. CDR3 in DNA: TGTGCCAGCAGCTTCGTGGGGGCCACAGATACGCAGTATTTT. Protein: CASSFVGATDTQYF.

The chain couples TRBV10-3 to TRBJ2-3; D remains ambiguous. The CDR3 length is 13 residues. V was cut by 8 bases and J by 2 bases, with 11 bases left in between. Germline CDR1 reads ENHRY; CDR2 reads SYGVKD. For the CDR3, the DNA is TGTGCCATCGGTGGGTCCTTCACAGATACGCAGTATTTT. The encoded protein is CAIGGSFTDTQYF.

V usage is TRBV30 and J usage is TRBJ2-3, with 7 bases that match TRBD1. Germline values: CDR1 GTSNPN, CDR2 SVGIG (reference sequence). There are 14 residues in the CDR3. The V segment lost 4 bases and the J segment 3 bases; nucleotides outside the gene matches: 7. The CDR3 sequence: CAWTPGQATDTQYF. As DNA, the CDR3 is TGTGCCTGGACCCCCGGACAGGCTACAGATACGCAGTATTTT.

On this clone itself: The sample holds other DNA sequences that translate to the same CDR3. The chain recombines TRBV9 with TRBJ2-5; 7 bases align to TRBD2. Looked up from germline, CDR1 is SGDLS and CDR2 is YYNGEE. The CDR3 is 15 residues long. The trim removed 1 base at V and 1 base at J, leaving 4 bases unmatched. CDR3 DNA sequence: TGTGCCAGCAGCGTACTGGCGGGAGTCCAAGAGACCCAGTACTTC. It codes for CASSVLAGVQETQYF.

Only one count was recorded for this clone. The genes are TRBV12-5 and TRBJ2-1; TRBD1 might be the D (5 bases). With 7 bases removed from V and 2 bases from J, the gap between germline ends came to 15 bases. This CDR3 is 15 amino acids long. CDR1 and CDR2 from the germline V gene are LGHNT and FRNRAP. In nucleotides, the CDR3 is TGTGCTAGTGTCCGAGAGACAGAGCCCTACAATGAGCAGTTCTTC. This sequence encodes CASVRETEPYNEQFF.

This chain connects TRBV18 to TRBJ1-1, with D unclear. Germline values: CDR1 KGHSH, CDR2 LQKENI. The CDR3 covers 12 residues. V lost 4 bases to trimming and J lost 7 bases, with 10 bases between them. DNA for the CDR3: TGTGCCAGCTCACTCTACGAGGATGAAGCTTTCTTT. Its translation: CASSLYEDEAFF. Together with reference TRBV18 and TRBJ1-1, the CDR3 gives the full variable domain: NAGVMQNPRHLVRRRGQEARLRCSPMKGHSHVYWYRQLPEEGLKFMVYLQKENIIDESGMPKERFSAEFPKEGPSILRIQQVVRGDSAAYFCASSLYEDEAFFGQGTRLTVV.

The chain employs TRBV2 and TRBJ1-1; 7 nucleotides match TRBD1. The length of the CDR3 is 11 residues. The trim removed 4 bases at V and 10 bases at J, leaving 3 bases unmatched. Germline V lookup: CDR1 SNHLY, CDR2 FYNNEI. The CDR3 reads CASSAAGGAFF. CDR3 in DNA: TGTGCCAGCAGTGCGGCAGGGGGAGCTTTCTTT.